This T cell receptor (beta chain) originates from a study of T cell repertoires in cytomegalovirus infection. Study context: Public TCR beta signatures were indicative of both CMV infection and a matching HLA type. Study results and limitations: The ex vivo response showed dominance by HLA-C-restricted CMV-specific TCR beta clonotypes. Summed frequency of shared TCR beta families picked out CMV carriers who also had the relevant HLA.

As concerns this clonotype: Its antigen is currently unknown.

Each CDR3 protein gets one entry after TCRdb re-called the reads with MiXCR. The repertoire has approximately 700,000 distinct CDR3 sequences, approximately 40% of them found once; the top ten carry under 3.5%. V lost 0 bases to trimming and J lost 2 bases, with 9 bases between them. CDR1 and CDR2 (germline): SGHRS, YFSETQ. CDR3 length equals 15 residues. The chain couples TRBV5-1 to TRBJ2-1; weak D call: TRBD1 (5 bases). The source is a human donor in good health (CMV status not recorded). Some clones in this sample may be carry-over from other donors' samples. Sequencing input: PBMCs. In DNA, the CDR3 is TGCGCCAGCAGCTTGGATGACAGTACCTACAATGAGCAGTTCTTC. Translating gives CASSLDDSTYNEQFF.